Listed below are T cell receptor beta chains from one sample, sequenced in a study of molecular identifiers for immune sequencing clone quantification. One entry per CDR3 protein results from TCRdb running MiXCR on the PCR reads. The sample includes 490,000 or so distinct CDR3 sequences, around 23% seen only once; the top ten take around 0.8%. Sequencing input: naive CD8+ T cells from blood, with Jurkat cell RNA spiked in. Every receptor here comes from a human donor in good health. Some libraries in this study had Jurkat cell RNA spiked in. Each CDR3 is given with its conserved first and last residue. The order of the fields is clone size, V gene, J gene, CDR3 protein. Part of the rows lack a size; the others show once, few, many or a class for expanded clones.

abundance: many; v_gene: TRBV7-6; j_gene: TRBJ2-3; CDR3aa: CASSSEGLHTQYF
abundance: few; v_gene: TRBV19; j_gene: TRBJ2-7; CDR3aa: CASSMGGTSYEQYF
abundance: .; v_gene: TRBV12-3/TRBV12-4; j_gene: TRBJ2-5; CDR3aa: CASRGSLQGPGETQYF
abundance: .; v_gene: TRBV6-2/TRBV6-3; j_gene: TRBJ2-7; CDR3aa: CASSYPGWEQYF
abundance: few; v_gene: TRBV24-1; j_gene: TRBJ2-2; CDR3aa: CATSDQLALDTGELFF
abundance: many; v_gene: TRBV7-9; j_gene: TRBJ2-3; CDR3aa: CASSLGPGPSTDTQYF
abundance: many; v_gene: TRBV20-1; j_gene: TRBJ1-5; CDR3aa: CSARDRGTQPQHF
abundance: many; v_gene: TRBV7-8; j_gene: TRBJ2-1; CDR3aa: CASSPSRNPYNEQFF
abundance: few; v_gene: TRBV2; j_gene: TRBJ2-7; CDR3aa: CASRDRSYEQYF
abundance: .; v_gene: TRBV7-6; j_gene: TRBJ2-7; CDR3aa: CASSLRTAPYEQYF
abundance: .; v_gene: TRBV27; j_gene: TRBJ2-5; CDR3aa: CASSPAGTQETQYF
abundance: many; v_gene: TRBV18; j_gene: TRBJ2-3; CDR3aa: CASSPAGGDTQYF
abundance: many; v_gene: TRBV24-1; j_gene: TRBJ2-3; CDR3aa: CATSDLTGRADTQYF
abundance: .; v_gene: TRBV24-1; j_gene: TRBJ2-3; CDR3aa: CATSDLMAGTDTQYF
abundance: many; v_gene: TRBV7-9; j_gene: TRBJ1-5; CDR3aa: CASSPSNQPQHF
abundance: .; v_gene: TRBV4-3; j_gene: TRBJ2-3; CDR3aa: CASSRNQARGRDTQYF
abundance: few; v_gene: TRBV29-1; j_gene: TRBJ2-7; CDR3aa: CSVWDETYEQYF
abundance: .; v_gene: TRBV28; j_gene: TRBJ1-1; CDR3aa: CASSLYPQNTEAFF
abundance: many; v_gene: TRBV5-5; j_gene: TRBJ1-1; CDR3aa: CACMDPGANTEAFF
abundance: few; v_gene: TRBV12-5; j_gene: TRBJ2-7; CDR3aa: CASGPEIGSYEQYF
abundance: .; v_gene: TRBV15; j_gene: TRBJ2-3; CDR3aa: CATSRDWTDTQYF
abundance: once; v_gene: TRBV2; j_gene: TRBJ2-7; CDR3aa: CASIQGPYEQYF
abundance: .; v_gene: TRBV4-1; j_gene: TRBJ2-7; CDR3aa: CASSSSSGVGYEQYF
abundance: .; v_gene: TRBV19; j_gene: TRBJ2-1; CDR3aa: CASSIPPPGTNTYNEQFF
abundance: .; v_gene: TRBV25-1; j_gene: TRBJ1-1; CDR3aa: CVSSLGTDTEAFF
abundance: many; v_gene: TRBV5-5; j_gene: TRBJ2-5; CDR3aa: CASSGPTDQETQYF
abundance: few; v_gene: TRBV3-1; j_gene: TRBJ2-7; CDR3aa: CASSQDLRGIEQYF
abundance: few; v_gene: TRBV4-1; j_gene: TRBJ1-5; CDR3aa: CASSQEGQINSNQPQHF
abundance: many; v_gene: TRBV6-5; j_gene: TRBJ2-7; CDR3aa: CASSFGTSNYEQYF
abundance: few; v_gene: TRBV5-6; j_gene: TRBJ2-7; CDR3aa: CASSLWGTSYEQYF
abundance: .; v_gene: TRBV4-3; j_gene: TRBJ2-1; CDR3aa: CASSQDISSGGNNEQFF
abundance: .; v_gene: TRBV13; j_gene: TRBJ1-1; CDR3aa: CASSLGTRGETFF
abundance: .; v_gene: TRBV7-6; j_gene: TRBJ2-7; CDR3aa: CASSPPRGLGTTYEQYF
abundance: few; v_gene: TRBV4-1; j_gene: TRBJ1-1; CDR3aa: CASSQLGEGTEAFF
abundance: .; v_gene: TRBV19; j_gene: TRBJ2-7; CDR3aa: CASSPGQTCEQYF
abundance: few; v_gene: TRBV20-1; j_gene: TRBJ2-3; CDR3aa: CSASRDRQGGDTQYF
abundance: few; v_gene: TRBV13; j_gene: TRBJ1-1; CDR3aa: CASSPSRGTEAFF
abundance: .; v_gene: TRBV12-3/TRBV12-4; j_gene: TRBJ2-3; CDR3aa: CASSPLGISDTQYF
abundance: few; v_gene: TRBV6-2/TRBV6-3; j_gene: TRBJ2-1; CDR3aa: CAIAIGTHSYNEQFF
abundance: few; v_gene: TRBV9; j_gene: TRBJ2-7; CDR3aa: CASSVGAGGLYEQYF
abundance: few; v_gene: TRBV2; j_gene: TRBJ2-1; CDR3aa: CASRRLAGGVYNEQFF
abundance: .; v_gene: TRBV2; j_gene: TRBJ1-4; CDR3aa: CASRWTALGTNEKLFF
abundance: .; v_gene: TRBV4-1; j_gene: TRBJ1-4; CDR3aa: CASRGQALNEKLLF
abundance: many; v_gene: TRBV12-5; j_gene: TRBJ2-7; CDR3aa: CASGFTGGYEQYF
abundance: .; v_gene: TRBV7-6; j_gene: TRBJ2-1; CDR3aa: CASTPIEEGVHEQFF
abundance: many; v_gene: TRBV6-2/TRBV6-3; j_gene: TRBJ1-5; CDR3aa: CASKSRTVYNQPQHF
abundance: .; v_gene: TRBV10-3; j_gene: TRBJ2-7; CDR3aa: CAISEPIQGASYEQYF
abundance: .; v_gene: TRBV12-3/TRBV12-4; j_gene: TRBJ2-1; CDR3aa: CASTQSGTRVRNEQFF
abundance: many; v_gene: TRBV5-1; j_gene: TRBJ1-2; CDR3aa: CASSLLSSQYRGLSGYTF
abundance: many; v_gene: TRBV7-9; j_gene: TRBJ2-5; CDR3aa: CASSPTSGRQETQYF
abundance: .; v_gene: TRBV20-1; j_gene: TRBJ2-1; CDR3aa: CSARDHQVTSYNEQFF
abundance: few; v_gene: TRBV6-5; j_gene: TRBJ1-5; CDR3aa: CASSPVGGYQPQHF
abundance: few; v_gene: TRBV27; j_gene: TRBJ2-7; CDR3aa: CASSSEPSGRTDEQYF
abundance: many; v_gene: TRBV29-1; j_gene: TRBJ1-1; CDR3aa: CSVDRDGSNTEAFF
abundance: .; v_gene: TRBV30; j_gene: TRBJ1-1; CDR3aa: CAQLLTSRAEAFF
abundance: .; v_gene: TRBV28; j_gene: TRBJ2-7; CDR3aa: CASSLRTGVGYEQYF
abundance: .; v_gene: TRBV30; j_gene: TRBJ2-2; CDR3aa: CAWSVQGRTRQATGELFF
abundance: few; v_gene: TRBV21-1; j_gene: TRBJ2-4; CDR3aa: CAGESRGAKNIQYF
abundance: once; v_gene: TRBV29-1; j_gene: TRBJ2-7; CDR3aa: CSVGRENRYEQYF